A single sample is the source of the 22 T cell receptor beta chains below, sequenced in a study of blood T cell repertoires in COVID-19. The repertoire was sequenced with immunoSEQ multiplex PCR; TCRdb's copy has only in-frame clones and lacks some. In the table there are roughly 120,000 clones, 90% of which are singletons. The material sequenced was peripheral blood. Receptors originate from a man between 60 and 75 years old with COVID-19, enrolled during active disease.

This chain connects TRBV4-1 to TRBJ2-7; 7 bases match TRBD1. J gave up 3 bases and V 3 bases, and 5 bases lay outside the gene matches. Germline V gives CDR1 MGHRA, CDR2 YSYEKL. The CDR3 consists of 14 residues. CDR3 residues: CASSQLAGGYEQYF. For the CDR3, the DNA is TGCGCCAGCAGCCAGCTGGCAGGGGGCTACGAGCAGTACTTC.

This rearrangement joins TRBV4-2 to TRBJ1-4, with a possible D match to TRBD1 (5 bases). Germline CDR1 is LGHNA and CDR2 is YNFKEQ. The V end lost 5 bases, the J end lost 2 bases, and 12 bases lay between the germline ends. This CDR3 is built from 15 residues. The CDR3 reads CASSSLGGTNEKLFF. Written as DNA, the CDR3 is TGTGCCAGCAGCTCGCTCGGGGGGACTAATGAAAAACTGTTTTTT.

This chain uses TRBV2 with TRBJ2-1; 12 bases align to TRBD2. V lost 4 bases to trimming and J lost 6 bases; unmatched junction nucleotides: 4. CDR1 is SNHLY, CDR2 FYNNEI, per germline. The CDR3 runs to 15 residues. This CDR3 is CASSALTSGSNEQFF. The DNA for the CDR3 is TGTGCCAGCAGTGCCCTGACTAGCGGGAGCAATGAGCAGTTCTTC.

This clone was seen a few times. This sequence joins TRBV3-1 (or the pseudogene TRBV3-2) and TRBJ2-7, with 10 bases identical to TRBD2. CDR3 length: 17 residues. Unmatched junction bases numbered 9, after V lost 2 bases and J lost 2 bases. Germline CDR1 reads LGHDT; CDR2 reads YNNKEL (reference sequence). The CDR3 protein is CASSQTRTSGWAYEQYF. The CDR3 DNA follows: TGTGCCAGCAGCCAAACCCGGACTAGCGGATGGGCCTACGAGCAGTACTTC.

The CDR3 DNA is TGTGCCAGCTCACCGATCCCGGGATTGAACACTGAAGCTTTCTTT. Encoded protein: CASSPIPGLNTEAFF. The V call is TRBV18, the J call TRBJ1-1; D unresolved. V gave up 3 bases and J gave up 0 bases, with 11 bases separating them. Per the germline V gene, CDR1 is KGHSH and CDR2 is LQKENI. The CDR3 sequence is 15 residues long. Filled out from reference TRBV18 and TRBJ1-1, the complete variable domain reads NAGVMQNPRHLVRRRGQEARLRCSPMKGHSHVYWYRQLPEEGLKFMVYLQKENIIDESGMPKERFSAEFPKEGPSILRIQQVVRGDSAAYFCASSPIPGLNTEAFFGQGTRLTVV.

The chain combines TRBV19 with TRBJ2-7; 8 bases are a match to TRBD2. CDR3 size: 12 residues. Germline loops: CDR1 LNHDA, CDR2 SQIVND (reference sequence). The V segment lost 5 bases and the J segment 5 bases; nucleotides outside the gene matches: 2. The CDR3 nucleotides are TGTGCCAGTAGTTCGGGGGGGGACGAGCAGTACTTC. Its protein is CASSSGGDEQYF.

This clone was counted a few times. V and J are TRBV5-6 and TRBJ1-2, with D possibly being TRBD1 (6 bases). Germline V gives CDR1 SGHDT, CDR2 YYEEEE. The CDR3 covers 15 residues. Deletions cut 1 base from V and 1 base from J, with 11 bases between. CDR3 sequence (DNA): TGTGCCAGCAGCTTGTACCGGACAGATAACTATGGCTACACCTTC. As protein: CASSLYRTDNYGYTF. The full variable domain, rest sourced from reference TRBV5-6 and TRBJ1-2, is DAGVTQSPTHLIKTRGQQVTLRCSPKSGHDTVSWYQQALGQGPQFIFQYYEEEERQRGNFPDRFSGHQFPNYSSELNVNALLLGDSALYLCASSLYRTDNYGYTFGSGTRLTVV.

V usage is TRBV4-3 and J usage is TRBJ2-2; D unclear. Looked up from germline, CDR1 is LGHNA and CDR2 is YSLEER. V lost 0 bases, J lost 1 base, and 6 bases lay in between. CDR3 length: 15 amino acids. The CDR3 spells CASSQDNMNTGELFF. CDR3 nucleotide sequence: TGCGCCAGCAGCCAAGATAACATGAACACCGGGGAGCTGTTTTTT.

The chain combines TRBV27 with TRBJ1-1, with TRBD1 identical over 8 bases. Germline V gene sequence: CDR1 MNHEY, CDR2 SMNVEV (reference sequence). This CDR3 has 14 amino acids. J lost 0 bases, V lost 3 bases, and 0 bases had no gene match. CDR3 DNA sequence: TGTGCCAGCAGTTTGACAGGGGTGAACACTGAAGCTTTCTTT. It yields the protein CASSLTGVNTEAFF.

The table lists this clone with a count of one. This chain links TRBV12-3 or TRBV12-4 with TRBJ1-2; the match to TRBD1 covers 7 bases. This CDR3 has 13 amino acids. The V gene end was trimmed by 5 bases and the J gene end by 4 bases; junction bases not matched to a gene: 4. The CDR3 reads CASSPGQPYGYTF. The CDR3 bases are TGTGCCAGCAGTCCGGGACAGCCCTATGGCTACACCTTC.

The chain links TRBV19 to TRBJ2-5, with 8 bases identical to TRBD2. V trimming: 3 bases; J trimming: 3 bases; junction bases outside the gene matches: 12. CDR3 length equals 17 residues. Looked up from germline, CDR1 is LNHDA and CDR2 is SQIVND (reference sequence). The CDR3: CASSMKRASGSEETQYF. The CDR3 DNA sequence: TGTGCCAGTAGTATGAAACGGGCTAGCGGGTCCGAAGAGACCCAGTACTTC.

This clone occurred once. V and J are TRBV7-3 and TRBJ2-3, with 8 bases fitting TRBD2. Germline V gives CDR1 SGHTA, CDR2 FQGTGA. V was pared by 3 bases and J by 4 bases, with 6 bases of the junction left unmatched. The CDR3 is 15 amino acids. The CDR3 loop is CASSLRTSSPDTQYF. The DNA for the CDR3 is TGTGCCAGCAGCTTGAGGACTAGCAGCCCAGATACGCAGTATTTT.

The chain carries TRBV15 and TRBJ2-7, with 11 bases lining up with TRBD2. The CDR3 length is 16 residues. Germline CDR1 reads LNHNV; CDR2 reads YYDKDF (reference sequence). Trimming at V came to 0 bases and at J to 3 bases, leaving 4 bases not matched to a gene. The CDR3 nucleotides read TGTGCCACCAGCAGAGATCCGGGGACTAGCGGCTACGAGCAGTACTTC. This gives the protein CATSRDPGTSGYEQYF.

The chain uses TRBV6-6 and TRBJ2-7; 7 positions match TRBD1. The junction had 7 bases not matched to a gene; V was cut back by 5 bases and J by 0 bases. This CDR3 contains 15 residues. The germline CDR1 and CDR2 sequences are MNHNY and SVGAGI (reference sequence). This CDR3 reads CASSDIDRASYEQYF. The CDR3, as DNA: TGTGCCAGCAGTGATATTGACAGGGCCTCCTACGAGCAGTACTTC.

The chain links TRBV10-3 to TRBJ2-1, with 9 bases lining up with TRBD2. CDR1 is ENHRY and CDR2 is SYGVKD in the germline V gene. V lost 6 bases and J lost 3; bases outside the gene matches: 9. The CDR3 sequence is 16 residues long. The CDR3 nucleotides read TGTGCCATCAGCCGTGGGACTAGCATCTACTACAATGAGCAGTTCTTC. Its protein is CAISRGTSIYYNEQFF.

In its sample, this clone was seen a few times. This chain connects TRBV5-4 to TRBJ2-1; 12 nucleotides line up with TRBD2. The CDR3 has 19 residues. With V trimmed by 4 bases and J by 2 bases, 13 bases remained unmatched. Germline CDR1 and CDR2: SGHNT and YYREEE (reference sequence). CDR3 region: CASSHQRLAGDWAYNEQFF. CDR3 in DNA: TGTGCCAGCAGCCATCAAAGACTAGCGGGAGATTGGGCCTACAATGAGCAGTTCTTC.

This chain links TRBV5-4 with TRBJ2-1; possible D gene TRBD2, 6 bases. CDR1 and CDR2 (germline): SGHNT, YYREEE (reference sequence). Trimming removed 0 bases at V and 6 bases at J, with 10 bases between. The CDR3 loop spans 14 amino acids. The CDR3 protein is CASSLDVGGNEQFF. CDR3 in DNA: TGTGCCAGCAGCTTGGACGTCGGGGGCAATGAGCAGTTCTTC.

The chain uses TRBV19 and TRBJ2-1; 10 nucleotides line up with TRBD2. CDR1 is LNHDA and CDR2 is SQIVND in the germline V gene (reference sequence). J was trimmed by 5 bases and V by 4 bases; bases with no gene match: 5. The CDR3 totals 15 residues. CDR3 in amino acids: CASSKTGTSDNEQFF. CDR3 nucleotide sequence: TGTGCCAGTAGTAAAACCGGGACTAGCGACAATGAGCAGTTCTTC. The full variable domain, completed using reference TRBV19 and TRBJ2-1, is DGGITQSPKYLFRKEGQNVTLSCEQNLNHDAMYWYRQDPGQGLRLIYYSQIVNDFQKGDIAEGYSVSREKKESFPLTVTSAQKNPTAFYLCASSKTGTSDNEQFFGPGTRLTVL.

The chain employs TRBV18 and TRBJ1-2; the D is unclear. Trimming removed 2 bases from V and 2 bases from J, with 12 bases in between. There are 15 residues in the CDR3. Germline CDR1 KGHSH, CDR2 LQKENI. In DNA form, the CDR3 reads TGTGCCAGCTCACCAGAATTAGGGAGCAACTATGGCTACACCTTC. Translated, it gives CASSPELGSNYGYTF.

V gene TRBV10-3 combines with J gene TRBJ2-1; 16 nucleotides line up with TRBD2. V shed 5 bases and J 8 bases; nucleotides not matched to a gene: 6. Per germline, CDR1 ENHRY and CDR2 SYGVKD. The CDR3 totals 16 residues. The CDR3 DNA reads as TGTGCCATCAGTCCCGGGACTAGCGGGAGGGGAGATGAGCAGTTCTTC. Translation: CAISPGTSGRGDEQFF.

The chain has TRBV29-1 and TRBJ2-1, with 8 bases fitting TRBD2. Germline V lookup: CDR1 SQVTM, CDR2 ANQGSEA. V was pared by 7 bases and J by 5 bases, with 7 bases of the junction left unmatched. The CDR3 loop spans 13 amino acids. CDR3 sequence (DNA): TGCAGCGGAGCGGGAGCTGTTGACAATGAGCAGTTCTTC. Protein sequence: CSGAGAVDNEQFF.

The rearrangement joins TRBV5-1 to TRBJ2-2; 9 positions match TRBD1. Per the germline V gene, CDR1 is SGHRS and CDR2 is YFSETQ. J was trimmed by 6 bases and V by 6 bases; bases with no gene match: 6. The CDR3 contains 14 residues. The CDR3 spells CASTGQGLPGELFF. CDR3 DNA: TGCGCCAGCACGGGACAGGGTTTACCCGGGGAGCTGTTTTTT.